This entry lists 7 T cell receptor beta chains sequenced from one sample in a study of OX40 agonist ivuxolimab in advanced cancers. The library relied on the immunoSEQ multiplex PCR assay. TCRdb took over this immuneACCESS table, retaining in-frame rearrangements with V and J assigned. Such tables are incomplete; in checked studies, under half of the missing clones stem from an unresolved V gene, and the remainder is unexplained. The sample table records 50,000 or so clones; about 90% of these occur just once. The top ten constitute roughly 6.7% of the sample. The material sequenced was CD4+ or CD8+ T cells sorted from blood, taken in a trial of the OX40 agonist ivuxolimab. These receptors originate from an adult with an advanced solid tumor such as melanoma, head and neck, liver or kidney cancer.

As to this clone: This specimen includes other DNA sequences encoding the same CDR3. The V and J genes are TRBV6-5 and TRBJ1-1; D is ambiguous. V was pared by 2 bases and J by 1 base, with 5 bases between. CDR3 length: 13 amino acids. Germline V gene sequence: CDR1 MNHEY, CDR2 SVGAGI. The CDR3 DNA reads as TGTGCCAGCAGTTACGGGCGGAACACTGAAGCTTTCTTT. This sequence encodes CASSYGRNTEAFF.

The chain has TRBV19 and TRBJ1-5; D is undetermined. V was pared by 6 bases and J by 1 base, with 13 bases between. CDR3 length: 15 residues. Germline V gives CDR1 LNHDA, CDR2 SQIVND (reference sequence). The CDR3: CASSPDGGSNQPQHF. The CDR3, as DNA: TGTGCCAGTAGCCCTGACGGAGGGAGCAATCAGCCCCAGCATTTT.

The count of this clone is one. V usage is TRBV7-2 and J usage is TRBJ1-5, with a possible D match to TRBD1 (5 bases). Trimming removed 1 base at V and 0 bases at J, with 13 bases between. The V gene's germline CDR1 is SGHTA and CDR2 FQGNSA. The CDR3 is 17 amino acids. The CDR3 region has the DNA TGTGCCAGCAGCTTAGTCGCTGGGGGGTATAGCAATCAGCCCCAGCATTTT. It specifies CASSLVAGGYSNQPQHF.

The CDR3 reads CASSVEPTNEKLFF. The DNA for the CDR3 is TGTGCCAGCAGCGTGGAACCGACTAATGAAAAACTGTTTTTT. V is TRBV9 and J is TRBJ1-4; D gene ambiguous. CDR1 and CDR2 (germline): SGDLS, YYNGEE. The V and J ends lost 2 bases and 2 bases respectively, with 7 bases between them. The CDR3 loop spans 14 amino acids.

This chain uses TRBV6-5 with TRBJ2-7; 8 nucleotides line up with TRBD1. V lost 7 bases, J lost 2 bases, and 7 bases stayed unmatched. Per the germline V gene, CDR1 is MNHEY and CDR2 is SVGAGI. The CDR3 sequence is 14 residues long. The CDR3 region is CASTSGQDTYEQYF. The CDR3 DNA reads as TGTGCCAGCACCTCGGGACAGGATACCTACGAGCAGTACTTC.

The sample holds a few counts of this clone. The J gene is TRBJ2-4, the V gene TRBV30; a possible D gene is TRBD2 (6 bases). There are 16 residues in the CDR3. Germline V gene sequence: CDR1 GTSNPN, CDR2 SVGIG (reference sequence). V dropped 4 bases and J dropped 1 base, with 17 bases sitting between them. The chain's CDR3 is CAWTRDSYSAKNIQYF. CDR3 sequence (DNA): TGTGCCTGGACTAGGGACTCCTACTCGGCCAAAAACATTCAGTACTTC.

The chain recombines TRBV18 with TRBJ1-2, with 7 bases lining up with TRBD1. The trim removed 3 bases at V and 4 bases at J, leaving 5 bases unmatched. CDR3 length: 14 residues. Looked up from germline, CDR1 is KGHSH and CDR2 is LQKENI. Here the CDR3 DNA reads TGTGCCAGCTCACCGGGACAGACATCCTATGGCTACACCTTC. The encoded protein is CASSPGQTSYGYTF.